This entry concerns a single T cell receptor (beta chain). Its antigen is unidentified. These data are taken from a study of a mutant IDH1 vaccine in newly diagnosed glioma. As for the study in general: The treated population exhibited a male proportion of about 60%, a female proportion of roughly 38%, and a mean age of roughly 41 years.

Method: immunoSEQ multiplex PCR; TCRdb's copy keeps in-frame clones and lacks some. The table lists about 94,000 clones, over 85% of them singletons. Regarding the study as a whole: Immune responses induced by the vaccine were seen in 93.3% of patients, spanning multiple MHC alleles.

In germline, CDR1 is MDHEN, CDR2 SYDVKM. The CDR3 has 17 residues. V shed 5 bases, J shed 9 bases, and the junction held 15 bases outside the gene matches. As to time point: week 47, end of study. Every vaccine dose comprised 300 ug of mutant IDH1 20-mer peptide plus topical imiquimod. There were new WHO grade 3 or 4 astrocytomas in the donors, and these were IDH1-mutant and ATRX-lost. The specimen was PBMCs, collected from a glioma patient whose treatment included an IDH1 peptide vaccine. The chain combines TRBV28 with TRBJ2-1; 11 positions match TRBD2. This clonotype was obtained from a woman aged 45 to 65 with glioma. The CDR3 loop is CASSPQLAGELRGEQFF. The CDR3, as DNA: TGTGCCAGCAGTCCTCAACTAGCGGGGGAACTTAGGGGTGAGCAGTTCTTC.